This note documents a single TCR beta chain sequence. The junction shows a germline mismatch at one end, possibly a read error. These data belong to a study of cytomegalovirus exposure and HLA in healthy donors. There are 17 residues in the CDR3. The germline CDR1 and CDR2 sequences are SEHNR and FQNEAQ (reference sequence). Healthy people donating bone marrow made up the donors. This PCR relied on a set of 60 Vbeta primers and 13 Jbeta primers. Some clones are missing from TCRdb's copy, which holds only in-frame ones; the method was immunoSEQ multiplex PCR. The sample contains about 220,000 clones, less than 85% of which appear only once.

The TCR was taken from a young man in good health and CMV-seronegative. The chain couples TRBV7-9 to TRBJ2-7, with 10 bases identical to TRBD2. Sequenced: PBMCs. CDR3 in amino acids: CSSSSLPGLASTYEQYF. CDR3 DNA sequence: TGTTCCAGCAGCTCCCTCCCGGGACTAGCGTCAACCTACGAGCAGTACTTC.